A single sample gave rise to the 19 T cell receptor beta chains below, sequenced in a study of cytomegalovirus exposure and HLA in healthy donors. The study ran its PCR with 60 Vbeta and 13 Jbeta primers. The data were produced by immunoSEQ multiplex PCR, yet TCRdb's version contains in-frame clones alone and is incomplete. The table includes about 75,000 clones, 84% detected once. Sequences were obtained from PBMCs. These receptor sequences come from a man between 65 and 79 years old in good health and CMV-seropositive.

J is TRBJ2-7 and V is TRBV7-2; TRBD2 is a possible D gene (5 bases). The CDR3 covers 15 residues. CDR1 and CDR2 from the germline V gene are SGHTA and FQGNSA. V lost 6 bases and J lost 5, with 20 bases in between. The CDR3 DNA follows: TGTGCCAGCAGACCCGCCCTGTCTAGACTACACGAGCAGTACTTC. Translation gives CASRPALSRLHEQYF.

V usage is TRBV11-2 and J usage is TRBJ2-5, with 7 bases fitting TRBD1. The end of the DNA is better explained by TRBJ2-7, so the J call may be wrong. In germline, CDR1 is SGHAT, CDR2 FQNNGV. This CDR3 contains 14 residues. CDR3 coding DNA: TGTGCCAGCAGCTTTCGTCCAGGGGGAGACGAGCAGTACTTC. Translation gives CASSFRPGGDEQYF.

The chain carries TRBV5-1 and TRBJ2-3; a weak D match, TRBD2 (6 bases). Germline lookup yields CDR1 SGHRS and CDR2 YFSETQ. CDR3 length: 14 residues. The ends were cut back, 0 bases at V and 4 bases at J, with 9 bases in the middle. Written as DNA, the CDR3 is TGCGCCAGCAGCTTGGGACTAGTGTCAGATACGCAGTATTTT. Its protein product is CASSLGLVSDTQYF.

The rearrangement links TRBV18 to TRBJ2-1; TRBD2 aligns across 9 bases. After removal of 3 bases from V and 4 bases from J, the junction contained 4 bases not matched to a gene. The CDR3 spans 15 residues. The germline V gene has CDR1 KGHSH and CDR2 LQKENI. CDR3 sequence: CASSPREGGYNEQFF. Written as DNA, the CDR3 is TGTGCCAGCTCACCGCGGGAGGGAGGGTACAATGAGCAGTTCTTC.

The chain has TRBV28 and TRBJ2-7; a possible D gene is TRBD2 (6 bases). The germline CDR1 and CDR2 sequences are MDHEN and SYDVKM. The CDR3 is 14 amino acids. Trimming shortened V by 7 bases and J by 6 bases, and 19 bases separated the two germline ends. This CDR3 is CASTFSVLGGEQYF. The CDR3 bases are TGTGCCAGCACCTTCTCGGTGCTGGGGGGCGAGCAGTACTTC.

The CDR3 is CASSVGGGVYEQYF. The CDR3 DNA follows: TGTGCCAGCAGCGTAGGAGGGGGGGTATACGAGCAGTACTTC. The chain couples TRBV9 to TRBJ2-7, with D perhaps matching TRBD2 (7 bases). The CDR3 has 14 residues. Per the germline V gene, CDR1 is SGDLS and CDR2 is YYNGEE. With 0 bases removed from V and 4 bases from J, the gap between germline ends came to 11 bases.

This chain links TRBV2 with TRBJ1-5; D uncertain. With 8 bases removed from V and 6 bases from J, the gap between germline ends came to 14 bases. The CDR3 length is 13 residues. Germline V gene sequence: CDR1 SNHLY, CDR2 FYNNEI. CDR3 protein: CASQWRISQPQHF. The CDR3, as DNA: TGTGCCAGCCAATGGAGGATCTCTCAGCCCCAGCATTTT.

CDR3 sequence reads: CASSTTGFNEQFF. The DNA for the CDR3 is TGTGCCAGTAGTACTACAGGGTTCAATGAGCAGTTCTTC. The chain carries TRBV19 and TRBJ2-1, with D tentatively TRBD1 (6 bases). This CDR3 region has 13 residues. Germline CDR1 reads LNHDA; CDR2 reads SQIVND (reference sequence). V gave up 4 bases and J gave up 6 bases, with 10 bases separating them.

The chain joins TRBV28 to TRBJ2-4; unclear D gene. The CDR3 covers 15 residues. The germline V and J ends were trimmed by 5 bases and 10 bases, with 21 bases remaining between them. Per the germline V gene, CDR1 is MDHEN and CDR2 is SYDVKM. The CDR3 spells CASSPSDSANRIQYF. As DNA, the CDR3 is TGTGCCAGCAGTCCTTCTGATTCCGCTAACCGGATTCAGTACTTC.

The rearrangement joins TRBV6-5 to TRBJ2-6, with D tentatively TRBD2 (5 bases). CDR1 is MNHEY and CDR2 is SVGAGI in the germline V gene. The V end lost 6 bases, the J end lost 2 bases, and 11 bases lay between the germline ends. The CDR3 covers 15 residues. CDR3 DNA sequence: TGTGCCAGCAGACTAAAGGAGGCTGGGGCCAACGTCCTGACTTTC. Residues: CASRLKEAGANVLTF.

This chain connects TRBV19 to TRBJ1-2; unclear D gene. This CDR3 contains 13 residues. CDR1 is LNHDA and CDR2 is SQIVND in the germline V gene (reference sequence). V lost 2 bases to trimming and J lost 2 bases, with 6 bases between them. CDR3 nucleotides: TGTGCCAGTAGTATAAGCCAAAACTATGGCTACACCTTC. Translating gives CASSISQNYGYTF. Supplemented by reference TRBV19 and TRBJ1-2, the full variable domain reads DGGITQSPKYLFRKEGQNVTLSCEQNLNHDAMYWYRQDPGQGLRLIYYSQIVNDFQKGDIAEGYSVSREKKESFPLTVTSAQKNPTAFYLCASSISQNYGYTFGSGTRLTVV.

The chain uses TRBV6-5 and TRBJ2-5; TRBD2 matches at 7 bases. The J segment lost 7 bases and the V segment lost 4 bases, leaving 12 bases of the junction unmatched. This CDR3 contains 15 residues. Germline values: CDR1 MNHEY, CDR2 SVGAGI. CDR3 residues: CASSSGVAGPGTQYF. The CDR3 region has the DNA TGTGCCAGCAGTTCGGGGGTAGCGGGCCCTGGGACCCAGTACTTC.

The V gene is TRBV4-1, the J gene TRBJ1-4, with TRBD1 matching over 7 bases. Trimming at V came to 1 base and at J to 1 base, leaving 0 bases not matched to a gene. This CDR3 comprises 15 residues. The germline CDR1 and CDR2 sequences are MGHRA and YSYEKL. The DNA for the CDR3 is TGCGCCAGCAGCCAAGGGGACAGAACTAATGAAAAACTGTTTTTT. Amino acids: CASSQGDRTNEKLFF.

Remarks on this clone: Other DNA sequences in the same sample also yield this CDR3. The gene calls are TRBV10-3 and TRBJ1-6; D call uncertain. Trimming stripped 8 bases from V and 5 bases from J, with 7 bases between. The CDR3 sequence is 12 residues long. The germline V gene encodes CDR1 ENHRY and CDR2 SYGVKD. Here the CDR3 DNA reads TGTGCCATCGGGCAGAATAATTCACCCCTCCACTTT. It codes for CAIGQNNSPLHF.

This clone is a singleton in its sample. The genes are TRBV28 and TRBJ2-3; 7 nucleotides match TRBD1. Germline V gene lookup returns CDR1 MDHEN and CDR2 SYDVKM. V gave up 5 bases and J gave up 4 bases; unmatched junction bases: 9. The CDR3 spans 15 residues. CDR3 sequence reads: CASSPQTGAADTQYF. The CDR3 coding sequence is TGTGCCAGCAGTCCTCAAACAGGGGCTGCAGATACGCAGTATTTT.

The chain combines TRBV13 with TRBJ2-2; 14 bases agree with TRBD2. J was trimmed by 3 bases and V by 4 bases; bases with no gene match: 4. This CDR3 has 17 amino acids. Per germline, CDR1 PRHDT and CDR2 FYEKMQ (reference sequence). CDR3 in amino acids: CASSSRTSGRHTGELFF. CDR3 DNA sequence: TGTGCCAGCAGCTCCCGGACTAGCGGGAGGCACACCGGGGAGCTGTTTTTT.

A few counts support this clone. The rearrangement uses TRBV6-6 and TRBJ1-5; TRBD1 agrees at 8 bases. Looked up from germline, CDR1 is MNHNY and CDR2 is SVGAGI (reference sequence). The V gene end was trimmed by 5 bases and the J gene end by 9 bases; junction bases not matched to a gene: 3. CDR3 length equals 12 residues. The CDR3 DNA sequence: TGTGCCAGCAGTACCGGGACAGGGCCCCAGCATTTT. Amino acids: CASSTGTGPQHF.

This chain links TRBV7-2 with TRBJ2-7; 8 bases fit TRBD1. CDR3 length: 13 amino acids. Germline V CDR1 and CDR2: SGHTA, FQGNSA. V lost 5 bases, J lost 7 bases, and 7 bases stayed unmatched. Here the CDR3 reads CASSQGQGREQYF. DNA of the CDR3: TGTGCCAGCAGCCAAGGACAGGGCCGGGAGCAGTACTTC.

This chain links TRBV4-1 with TRBJ1-5; 7 nucleotides line up with TRBD1. Germline assignment: CDR1 MGHRA and CDR2 YSYEKL. The length of the CDR3 is 15 residues. Trimming at V came to 4 bases and at J to 2 bases, leaving 5 bases not matched to a gene. CDR3 sequence (DNA): TGCGCCAGCAGCCCCGGGACAGAACGCAATCAGCCCCAGCATTTT. Its translation is CASSPGTERNQPQHF.